The TCR beta chain described here comes from a study of blood T cell repertoires in COVID-19. The overall study: Samples representing acute and convalescent COVID-19 were sourced from the United States, Italy and Spain. T cells, B-cell-depleted T cells, or PBMCs provided the cDNA or gDNA that served as material.

With 1 base removed from V and 4 bases from J, the gap between germline ends came to 15 bases. There are 15 residues in the CDR3. Germline CDR1 SGHNT, CDR2 YYREEE (reference sequence). Authors' data handling: Estimated nucleated cell counts came from reference gene primer amplification. Using immunoSEQ multiplex PCR, the repertoire was profiled, and TCRdb retains in-frame clones only, with some absent. The V and J calls and clone size are taken from that table; D and trimming were inferred from the DNA. The sample holds approximately 97,000 clones; 90% are singletons and the top ten take about 1.8%. This clonotype was sampled from a man aged 55-75 years with acute or convalescent COVID-19. The sequencing input was peripheral blood. The chain employs TRBV5-4 and TRBJ2-7; possibly TRBD1 for D (5 bases). CDR3 amino acids: CASSLQGMMEYEQYF. In nucleotides, the CDR3 is TGTGCCAGCAGCTTGCAGGGCATGATGGAATACGAGCAGTACTTC.